The 23 T cell receptor beta chains below come from one sample, sequenced in a study of blood T cell repertoires in COVID-19. This table comes from immunoSEQ multiplex PCR, and its TCRdb copy is limited to in-frame clones, with some not included. Among around 300,000 clones listed, around nine tenths were seen once. Sequencing input: peripheral blood. These receptor sequences come from a woman aged 30 to 39 with COVID-19, enrolled during active disease.

This chain's CDR3 is CAIRPAEFPGNEQFF. The CDR3 DNA is TGTGCCATCAGGCCGGCGGAATTCCCCGGCAATGAGCAGTTCTTC. The chain uses TRBV10-3 and TRBJ2-1; D remains unclear. V was trimmed by 6 bases and J by 6 bases, leaving 18 bases between them. The CDR3 is 15 residues long. Germline CDR1 and CDR2: ENHRY and SYGVKD.

J is TRBJ1-5 and V is TRBV4-1; a weak D match, TRBD1 (6 bases). V was pared by 0 bases and J by 4 bases, with 13 bases between. From germline, CDR1 is MGHRA and CDR2 YSYEKL. The CDR3 consists of 16 residues. The CDR3 DNA sequence: TGCGCCAGCAGCCAAGAGTCGGGGGGCTCTAATCAGCCCCAGCATTTT. It specifies CASSQESGGSNQPQHF.

The chain couples TRBV7-9 to TRBJ2-7, with D maybe TRBD2 (7 bases). This CDR3 has 13 amino acids. With 5 bases removed from V and 7 bases from J, the gap between germline ends came to 15 bases. Germline CDR1 SEHNR, CDR2 FQNEAQ (reference sequence). The CDR3 sequence is CASSPEGGFEQYF. The CDR3 DNA reads TGTGCCAGCAGCCCAGAGGGGGGGTTTGAGCAGTACTTC.

Written as DNA, the CDR3 is TGTGCCAGCAGCTTCGCAACTGCGGGGGGCCGCTTTAATGAAAAACTGTTTTTT. It yields the protein CASSFATAGGRFNEKLFF. The chain carries TRBV28 and TRBJ1-4, with a possible D match to TRBD1 (6 bases). Trimming removed 6 bases from V and 4 bases from J, with 24 bases in between. Germline V gives CDR1 MDHEN, CDR2 SYDVKM. The CDR3 is 18 residues long. Combining the CDR3 with reference TRBV28 and TRBJ1-4 gives the whole variable domain DVKVTQSSRYLVKRTGEKVFLECVQDMDHENMFWYRQDPGLGLRLIYFSYDVKMKEKGDIPEGYSVSREKKERFSLILESASTNQTSMYLCASSFATAGGRFNEKLFFGSGTQLSVL.

This chain connects TRBV5-6 to TRBJ1-1, with D possibly being TRBD1 (5 bases). Trimming stripped 2 bases from V and 1 base from J, with 15 bases between. CDR3 size: 16 residues. Germline V gene sequence: CDR1 SGHDT, CDR2 YYEEEE. The CDR3: CASSFGGALQNTEAFF. The CDR3 nucleotides read TGTGCCAGCAGCTTTGGTGGGGCCCTGCAGAACACTGAAGCTTTCTTT.

Only a few counts were recorded for this clone. V is TRBV4-1 and J is TRBJ1-1; no clear D gene. CDR1 and CDR2 from the germline V gene are MGHRA and YSYEKL. Trimming took 0 bases from V and 6 from J, leaving 11 bases between them. The CDR3 extends over 14 amino acids. The CDR3 nucleotides read TGCGCCAGCAGCCAAGACAGAGGGAGTGCTGAAGCTTTCTTT. Residues: CASSQDRGSAEAFF.

The rearrangement uses TRBV5-1 and TRBJ2-2; 8 bases fit TRBD2. CDR1 is SGHRS and CDR2 is YFSETQ in the germline V gene. The CDR3 has 15 residues. J was trimmed by 1 base and V by 4 bases; bases with no gene match: 3. CDR3 nucleotide sequence: TGCGCCAGCAGCATTAGCGGGATGAACACCGGGGAGCTGTTTTTT. This gives the protein CASSISGMNTGELFF.

The chain joins TRBV27 to TRBJ2-7, with TRBD1 matching 8 bases. From germline, CDR1 is MNHEY and CDR2 SMNVEV (reference sequence). The CDR3 covers 13 residues. The V segment lost 5 bases and the J segment 7 bases; nucleotides outside the gene matches: 7. CDR3 nucleotides: TGTGCCAGCAGTCCCCACAGGGGGGTTGAGCAGTACTTC. It codes for CASSPHRGVEQYF.

The gene calls are TRBV7-9 and TRBJ2-5; possibly TRBD1 for D (7 bases). Between the trimmed V and J ends, which lost 5 bases and 5 bases, there was a span of 15 bases. The CDR3 totals 14 residues. CDR1 SEHNR and CDR2 FQNEAQ come from the germline V gene (reference sequence). CDR3 in DNA: TGTGCCAGCAGCCGTCTAGCAGGGGGGGAGACCCAGTACTTC. Translating it yields CASSRLAGGETQYF.

The V call is TRBV7-4, the J call TRBJ1-5; TRBD1 matches at 7 bases. J gave up 2 bases and V 2 bases, and 6 bases lay outside the gene matches. Germline V gene data show CDR1 as SGHVT and CDR2 as SQSDAQ. CDR3 length: 16 amino acids. The CDR3 sequence: CASSLLTGQGNQPQHF. The CDR3 DNA reads as TGTGCCAGCAGCTTACTTACAGGACAGGGCAATCAGCCCCAGCATTTT.

The V gene is TRBV27, the J gene TRBJ2-1, with D possibly TRBD2 on 5 matching bases. Germline V gene lookup returns CDR1 MNHEY and CDR2 SMNVEV (reference sequence). The CDR3 extends over 17 amino acids. Trimming shortened V by 0 bases and J by 8 bases, and 20 bases separated the two germline ends. Here the CDR3 DNA reads TGTGCCAGCAGTTTATCGGTAGGCCCCAATTGGCGGGATGAGCAGTTCTTC. Translation gives CASSLSVGPNWRDEQFF.

This rearrangement joins TRBV9 to TRBJ1-1; tentative D call: TRBD1 (5 bases). The CDR3 is 17 amino acids. The germline CDR1 and CDR2 sequences are SGDLS and YYNGEE. V gave up 3 bases and J gave up 4 bases, with 22 bases separating them. The CDR3 DNA reads TGTGCCAGCAGCGAAGGGCTGCAGGGAATACGGAGCACTGAAGCTTTCTTT. This sequence encodes CASSEGLQGIRSTEAFF.

V usage is TRBV28 and J usage is TRBJ2-3; 13 nucleotides match TRBD2. The CDR3 runs 16 residues. V lost 4 bases to trimming and J lost 6 bases; unmatched junction nucleotides: 7. Germline V gene sequence: CDR1 MDHEN, CDR2 SYDVKM. CDR3 sequence reads: CASSSVLAGGADTQYF. CDR3 coding DNA: TGTGCCAGCAGTTCCGTACTAGCGGGAGGGGCGGATACGCAGTATTTT.

The chain employs TRBV27 and TRBJ2-2; a possible D gene is TRBD1 (6 bases). V was clipped by 7 bases and J by 4 bases, with 13 bases between them. Per the germline V gene, CDR1 is MNHEY and CDR2 is SMNVEV (reference sequence). The CDR3 contains 14 residues. The CDR3 sequence is CASTRGTRTGELFF. The CDR3, as DNA: TGTGCCAGCACTAGGGGGACACGCACCGGGGAGCTGTTTTTT.

This chain joins TRBV11-2 and TRBJ2-7; TRBD1 agrees at 11 bases. The V gene end was trimmed by 5 bases and the J gene end by 5 bases; junction bases not matched to a gene: 8. Per germline, CDR1 SGHAT and CDR2 FQNNGV. The CDR3 consists of 15 residues. The CDR3 protein is CASSSPGTGGNEQYF. The CDR3 DNA is TGTGCCAGCAGCAGTCCCGGGACAGGGGGGAACGAGCAGTACTTC. The variable domain in full, completed from reference TRBV11-2 and TRBJ2-7, reads EAGVAQSPRYKIIEKRQSVAFWCNPISGHATLYWYQQILGQGPKLLIQFQNNGVVDDSQLPKDRFSAERLKGVDSTLKIQPAKLEDSAVYLCASSSPGTGGNEQYFGPGTRLTVT.

This CDR3 reads CASSEAGGVDGYTF. CDR3 DNA sequence: TGTGCCAGCAGTGAAGCGGGAGGGGTCGATGGCTACACCTTC. The chain combines TRBV6-1 with TRBJ1-2, with D perhaps matching TRBD1 (5 bases). Germline CDR1 MNHNS, CDR2 SASEGT. Trimming stripped 0 bases from V and 6 bases from J, with 11 bases between. The CDR3 consists of 14 residues.

V is TRBV7-2 and J is TRBJ2-1; TRBD2 matches at 9 bases. The CDR3 has 16 amino acids. Trimming took 5 bases from V and 12 from J; bases not matched to a gene: 17. Germline V gene lookup returns CDR1 SGHTA and CDR2 FQGNSA. The CDR3 nucleotides are TGTGCCAGCAGCGAAAGACCAATTGGCGGGAGGGCCGGGCAGTTCTTC. It translates to CASSERPIGGRAGQFF.

The rearrangement links TRBV5-1 to TRBJ2-4, with 7 positions matching TRBD1. The trim removed 4 bases at V and 2 bases at J, leaving 9 bases unmatched. CDR1 is SGHRS, CDR2 YFSETQ, per germline. The CDR3 length is 16 residues. CDR3 in amino acids: CASSANRGHSKNIQYF. The CDR3 nucleotides read TGCGCCAGCAGCGCCAACAGGGGCCACTCCAAAAACATTCAGTACTTC.

The chain employs TRBV30 and TRBJ1-4; D gene ambiguous. V lost 7 bases and J 8 bases, leaving 14 bases between the germline ends. There are 12 residues in the CDR3. Germline CDR1 is GTSNPN and CDR2 is SVGIG (reference sequence). CDR3 bases: TGTGCCTCCTCAAGGAGTATCGAAAAACTGTTTTTT. As protein: CASSRSIEKLFF.

J is TRBJ2-7 and V is TRBV7-9, with D maybe TRBD2 (5 bases). The germline V gene encodes CDR1 SEHNR and CDR2 FQNEAQ (reference sequence). V was clipped by 5 bases and J by 5 bases, with 19 bases between them. This CDR3 region has 15 residues. The CDR3 sequence is CASSPSRTLPDEQYF. The CDR3 nucleotides are TGTGCCAGCAGCCCTTCGCGGACTCTCCCGGACGAGCAGTACTTC.

The chain couples TRBV6-4 to TRBJ2-2; the D gene is possibly TRBD2 (6 bases). The CDR3 totals 15 residues. Trimming shortened V by 2 bases and J by 4 bases, and 11 bases separated the two germline ends. The germline V gene has CDR1 MRHNA and CDR2 SNTAGT. CDR3 loop: CASSDGTSSTGELFF. The CDR3, as DNA: TGTGCCAGCAGTGACGGCACTAGCAGCACCGGGGAGCTGTTTTTT.

The chain is built from TRBV18 and TRBJ2-6; 7 bases line up with TRBD1. The CDR3 spans 17 residues. The junction had 10 bases not matched to a gene; V was cut back by 8 bases and J by 0 bases. Per germline, CDR1 KGHSH and CDR2 LQKENI. The CDR3 region is CASASTGVNSGANVLTF. CDR3 in DNA: TGTGCCAGCGCCAGTACAGGGGTCAACTCTGGGGCCAACGTCCTGACTTTC.

The rearrangement joins TRBV28 to TRBJ2-7; D call uncertain. V was pared by 6 bases and J by 2 bases, with 17 bases between. The CDR3 sequence is 15 residues long. The germline V gene has CDR1 MDHEN and CDR2 SYDVKM. The CDR3 region is CASRSPMTSTYEQYF. The DNA of the CDR3 is TGTGCCAGCAGGTCCCCCATGACTTCTACCTACGAGCAGTACTTC.